The 22 T cell receptor beta chains reported below all come from one sample, sequenced in a study of blood T cell repertoires in COVID-19. Libraries were prepared by immunoSEQ multiplex PCR; TCRdb keeps only in-frame clonotypes and omits some of them. This table has 95,000 to 150,000 clones, around 83% appearing once. Sequencing input: peripheral blood. These receptors all come from an elderly man with active or convalescent COVID-19.

V and J are TRBV9 and TRBJ2-1; D unclear. The CDR3 is 15 amino acids. Trimming left V 8 bases short and J 9 bases short, with 24 bases between. Germline CDR1 reads SGDLS; CDR2 reads YYNGEE. CDR3 sequence (DNA): TGTGCCAGTACAAACACCCCGACGGTTCCGGGTGAGCAGTTCTTC. It codes for CASTNTPTVPGEQFF.

The V and J genes are TRBV6-2 or TRBV6-3 and TRBJ1-2; no firm D call. Trimming shortened V by 6 bases and J by 6 bases, and 11 bases separated the two germline ends. The germline CDR1 and CDR2 sequences are MNHEY and SVGEGT. This CDR3 has 12 amino acids. The CDR3, as DNA: TGTGCCAGCAGCCCAAGGGAGGATGGCTACACCTTC. Its translation: CASSPREDGYTF.

This chain links TRBV12-3 or TRBV12-4 with TRBJ2-7; maybe TRBD2 (6 bases). The CDR3 length is 13 residues. V lost 0 bases and J lost 6, with 9 bases in between. Here the CDR3 reads CASSLARGGEQYF. The CDR3 DNA sequence: TGTGCCAGCAGTTTAGCGAGGGGAGGCGAGCAGTACTTC.

The chain combines TRBV7-9 with TRBJ2-5, with D possibly matching TRBD1 (6 bases). The V end was cut by 2 bases, the J end by 5 bases, with 15 bases between. This CDR3 is built from 15 residues. Per germline, CDR1 SEHNR and CDR2 FQNEAQ (reference sequence). The CDR3 DNA follows: TGTGCCAGCAGCTTATCGCAGGGGCTAGCCGAGACCCAGTACTTC. Protein product: CASSLSQGLAETQYF.

The chain carries TRBV27 and TRBJ2-7; 8 nucleotides agree with TRBD1. The ends lost 2 bases at V and 3 bases at J; junction bases unmatched: 6. The CDR3 has 15 residues. Germline assignment: CDR1 MNHEY and CDR2 SMNVEV (reference sequence). CDR3 in DNA: TGTGCCAGCAGTTTAGGGACAGGTATCTTCTACGAGCAGTACTTC. It codes for CASSLGTGIFYEQYF.

V is TRBV13 and J is TRBJ2-2; D not resolved. V shed 0 bases and J shed 0 bases, with 5 bases lying between them. CDR1 is PRHDT, CDR2 FYEKMQ, per germline (reference sequence). CDR3 size: 15 residues. This CDR3 reads CASSLGTTNTGELFF. Written as DNA, the CDR3 is TGTGCCAGCAGCTTAGGGACAACGAACACCGGGGAGCTGTTTTTT.

J is TRBJ2-1 and V is TRBV6-6; 8 positions agree with TRBD1. V lost 8 bases, J lost 3 bases, and 3 bases stayed unmatched. Germline V CDR1 and CDR2: MNHNY, SVGAGI (reference sequence). CDR3 length: 13 amino acids. The CDR3 nucleotides are TGTGCCAGCTCGACAGGGGACTACAATGAGCAGTTCTTC. Protein sequence: CASSTGDYNEQFF.

The chain couples TRBV7-2 to TRBJ2-1, with D perhaps matching TRBD1 (5 bases). This CDR3 contains 14 residues. Trimming left V 5 bases short and J 14 bases short, with 22 bases between. The V gene's germline CDR1 is SGHTA and CDR2 FQGNSA. The CDR3 is CASSTGGSSGTKFF. The CDR3 DNA is TGTGCCAGCAGCACAGGTGGGTCGTCCGGTACTAAGTTCTTC.

The chain combines TRBV6-1 with TRBJ1-6; TRBD1 is a possible D gene (6 bases). Trimming removed 3 bases at V and 4 bases at J, with 10 bases between. CDR1 is MNHNS, CDR2 SASEGT, per germline. This CDR3 is built from 15 residues. The CDR3 DNA sequence: TGTGCCAGCAGTGATCTGGGACATTATAATTCACCCCTCCACTTT. Amino acids: CASSDLGHYNSPLHF.

The chain uses TRBV13 and TRBJ2-2, with D perhaps TRBD1 (5 bases). This CDR3 comprises 17 residues. Looked up from germline, CDR1 is PRHDT and CDR2 is FYEKMQ (reference sequence). Trimming took 5 bases from V and 4 from J, leaving 20 bases between them. Here the CDR3 DNA reads TGTGCCAGCAGCCCGGGTGGGGCTTACAAGGGCACCGGGGAGCTGTTTTTT. Translated, it gives CASSPGGAYKGTGELFF. Filled out from reference TRBV13 and TRBJ2-2, the complete variable domain reads AAGVIQSPRHLIKEKRETATLKCYPIPRHDTVYWYQQGPGQDPQFLISFYEKMQSDKGSIPDRFSAQQFSDYHSELNMSSLELGDSALYFCASSPGGAYKGTGELFFGEGSRLTVL.

V is TRBV2 and J is TRBJ1-1, with TRBD1 matching over 8 bases. The V gene's germline CDR1 is SNHLY and CDR2 FYNNEI. This CDR3 is built from 12 residues. Unmatched junction bases numbered 3, after V lost 6 bases and J lost 6 bases. Here the CDR3 reads CASRDRAAEAFF. CDR3 nucleotide sequence: TGTGCCAGCAGGGACAGGGCCGCTGAAGCTTTCTTT.

The rearrangement joins TRBV5-1 to TRBJ1-3, with D perhaps matching TRBD1 (6 bases). The CDR3 is 16 residues long. Germline assignment: CDR1 SGHRS and CDR2 YFSETQ. V was shortened by 5 bases and J by 3 bases, with 18 bases between the two germline ends. CDR3 DNA sequence: TGCGCCAGCAGTGGCAGCGTTGGGGGCGTTGGAAACACCATATATTTT. Its protein is CASSGSVGGVGNTIYF.

The rearrangement uses TRBV6-1 and TRBJ2-1; tentative D call: TRBD1 (5 bases). The CDR3 sequence is 18 residues long. V was clipped by 1 base and J by 8 bases, with 24 bases between them. Germline values: CDR1 MNHNS, CDR2 SASEGT. The CDR3 sequence is CASSEGGSRAHYLDEQFF. CDR3 in DNA: TGTGCCAGCAGTGAAGGTGGGTCCAGGGCGCATTATCTCGATGAGCAGTTCTTC.

The chain links TRBV6-5 to TRBJ1-2; TRBD1 aligns across 7 bases. V lost 4 bases, J lost 4 bases, and 3 bases stayed unmatched. The V gene's germline CDR1 is MNHEY and CDR2 SVGAGI. The CDR3 has 13 residues. Here the CDR3 DNA reads TGTGCCAGCAGTTCGACAGGGACCTATGGCTACACCTTC. Translating it yields CASSSTGTYGYTF.

This rearrangement joins TRBV13 to TRBJ2-7, with 7 bases matching TRBD1. The V gene end was trimmed by 5 bases and the J gene end by 0 bases; junction bases not matched to a gene: 7. The CDR3 extends over 15 amino acids. Germline V CDR1 and CDR2: PRHDT, FYEKMQ (reference sequence). This CDR3 reads CASSPRDSNSYEQYF. CDR3 sequence (DNA): TGTGCCAGCAGCCCCCGGGACAGCAACTCCTACGAGCAGTACTTC. The full variable domain, completed using reference TRBV13 and TRBJ2-7, is AAGVIQSPRHLIKEKRETATLKCYPIPRHDTVYWYQQGPGQDPQFLISFYEKMQSDKGSIPDRFSAQQFSDYHSELNMSSLELGDSALYFCASSPRDSNSYEQYFGPGTRLTVT.

V usage is TRBV28 and J usage is TRBJ1-4; TRBD1 matches at 8 bases. Trimming removed 5 bases from V and 7 bases from J; junction bases left unmatched: 9. Germline lookup yields CDR1 MDHEN and CDR2 SYDVKM. This CDR3 has 15 amino acids. DNA for the CDR3: TGTGCCAGCAGTACCCCCCGGGACAGGCCTGAAAAACTGTTTTTT. Translated: CASSTPRDRPEKLFF.

V usage is TRBV7-8 and J usage is TRBJ1-3, with 11 bases identical to TRBD1. The V and J ends lost 3 bases and 3 bases, in that order; junction bases with no gene match: 7. This CDR3 region has 17 residues. CDR1 and CDR2 from the germline V gene are SGHVS and FQNEAQ. The CDR3 sequence: CASSLRTGGVFGNTIYF. The CDR3 DNA follows: TGTGCCAGCAGCTTGAGGACAGGGGGCGTCTTTGGAAACACCATATATTTT.

The chain has TRBV2 and TRBJ1-2; D is perhaps TRBD1 (5 bases). V lost 5 bases and J lost 2, with 9 bases in between. The length of the CDR3 is 13 residues. Per the germline V gene, CDR1 is SNHLY and CDR2 is FYNNEI. The CDR3 DNA reads as TGTGCCAGCAGTTCGACAGCGAACTATGGCTACACCTTC. It is translated as CASSSTANYGYTF.

The chain links TRBV6-2 or TRBV6-3 to TRBJ1-5; TRBD1 matches at 7 bases. This CDR3 has 16 amino acids. V was pared by 1 base and J by 2 bases, with 5 bases of the junction left unmatched. The germline CDR1 and CDR2 sequences are MNHEY and SVGEGT. The CDR3 DNA reads TGTGCCAGCAGTTACTGGTCCGGACAGGGCAATCAGCCCCAGCATTTT. Translation: CASSYWSGQGNQPQHF.

This clone was observed a single time. The rearrangement uses TRBV7-9 and TRBJ2-1, with a weak D call TRBD2 (7 bases). The CDR3 sequence is 18 residues long. Trimming removed 5 bases from V and 0 bases from J, with 20 bases in between. CDR1 is SEHNR, CDR2 FQNEAQ, per germline (reference sequence). CDR3 sequence (DNA): TGTGCCAGCAGCCCCCCTGGGGCGGGGGCTAGCTCCTACAATGAGCAGTTCTTC. As protein: CASSPPGAGASSYNEQFF. Full variable domain (rest looked up from reference TRBV7-9 and TRBJ2-1): DTGVSQNPRHKITKRGQNVTFRCDPISEHNRLYWYRQTLGQGPEFLTYFQNEAQLEKSRLLSDRFSAERPKGSFSTLEIQRTEQGDSAMYLCASSPPGAGASSYNEQFFGPGTRLTVL.

CDR3 sequence: CASSPQGGQPQHF. CDR3 nucleotides: TGTGCCAGCAGCCCCCAGGGTGGTCAGCCCCAGCATTTT. The J gene is TRBJ1-5, the V gene TRBV7-2; perhaps TRBD1 as D (5 bases). Germline values: CDR1 SGHTA, CDR2 FQGNSA. The V and J ends lost 5 bases and 6 bases respectively, with 11 bases between them. The CDR3 covers 13 residues.

The V gene is TRBV12-5, the J gene TRBJ1-1, with D tentatively TRBD1 (6 bases). Trimming removed 5 bases at V and 2 bases at J, with 18 bases between. There are 16 residues in the CDR3. Germline-derived CDR1 and CDR2 are LGHNT and FRNRAP. The CDR3 DNA reads TGTGCTAGTGGTCCGTCCCCTAGGACAGCTAACACTGAAGCTTTCTTT. Amino acids: CASGPSPRTANTEAFF. Full variable domain (rest looked up from reference TRBV12-5 and TRBJ1-1): DARVTQTPRHKVTEMGQEVTMRCQPILGHNTVFWYRQTMMQGLELLAYFRNRAPLDDSGMPKDRFSAEMPDATLATLKIQPSEPRDSAVYFCASGPSPRTANTEAFFGQGTRLTVV.